The 22 T cell receptor beta chains in this list originate from one sample, sequenced in a study of blood T cell repertoires in COVID-19. Clones were sequenced by immunoSEQ multiplex PCR, and TCRdb holds only the in-frame ones, with some missing. The sample has approximately 38,000 clones, about 90% seen once. The specimen sequenced was peripheral blood. These receptors came from a woman aged 70 to 79 with active COVID-19.

This rearrangement joins TRBV20-1 to TRBJ2-5, with 9 nucleotides matching TRBD2. Trimming removed 3 bases from V and 5 bases from J; junction bases left unmatched: 16. This CDR3 comprises 17 residues. In germline, CDR1 is DFQATT, CDR2 SNEGSKA (reference sequence). This CDR3 reads CSASQAQRGVSGETQYF. The CDR3 bases are TGCAGTGCTAGTCAGGCCCAGCGGGGGGTCTCCGGGGAGACCCAGTACTTC.

V gene TRBV5-6 combines with J gene TRBJ1-2, with D perhaps matching TRBD1 (5 bases). Germline CDR1 and CDR2: SGHDT and YYEEEE. The V and J ends lost 8 bases and 5 bases respectively, with 22 bases between them. The CDR3 is 15 amino acids. Here the CDR3 reads CASALGATASYGYTF. In DNA form, the CDR3 reads TGTGCCAGTGCACTTGGGGCAACGGCCTCTTATGGCTACACCTTC.

The CDR3 loop reads CASSLTDNEQFF. CDR3 in DNA: TGTGCCAGCAGCTTGACAGACAATGAGCAGTTCTTC. The chain combines TRBV5-6 with TRBJ2-1; D unclear. Trimming took 1 base from V and 5 from J, leaving 4 bases between them. CDR1 and CDR2 (germline): SGHDT, YYEEEE. This CDR3 has 12 residues.

The CDR3 here is CAITRTSGGLSTYEQYF. CDR3 coding DNA: TGTGCCATCACAAGAACTAGCGGGGGCCTTTCAACCTACGAGCAGTACTTC. The chain has TRBV10-3 and TRBJ2-7; 11 bases map to TRBD2. The V segment lost 7 bases and the J segment 2 bases; nucleotides outside the gene matches: 13. This CDR3 region has 17 residues. CDR1 ENHRY and CDR2 SYGVKD come from the germline V gene.

The J gene is TRBJ2-3, the V gene TRBV4-3, with D tentatively TRBD1 (5 bases). The V end lost 6 bases, the J end lost 6 bases, and 10 bases lay between the germline ends. The CDR3 consists of 12 residues. The V gene's germline CDR1 is LGHNA and CDR2 YSLEER. CDR3 DNA sequence: TGCGCCAGCAGTTCAGGGCGGGATACGCAGTATTTT. It yields the protein CASSSGRDTQYF.

The V call is TRBV6-6, the J call TRBJ1-2; 9 nucleotides line up with TRBD1. V was clipped by 5 bases and J by 4 bases; unmatched bases: 5. CDR1 is MNHNY and CDR2 is SVGAGI in the germline V gene (reference sequence). The CDR3 runs 14 residues. This CDR3 is CASSPTGGGYGYTF. As DNA, the CDR3 is TGTGCCAGCAGTCCTACAGGGGGCGGCTATGGCTACACCTTC.

This chain links TRBV6-2 or TRBV6-3 with TRBJ1-1, with 10 bases lining up with TRBD1. CDR3 length: 15 amino acids. With 2 bases clipped from V and 6 bases from J, the junction kept 6 bases outside the gene matches. Germline V gives CDR1 MNHEY, CDR2 SVGEGT. CDR3 residues: CASSYRTGGTAEAFF. CDR3 DNA: TGTGCCAGCAGTTACAGGACAGGGGGGACGGCTGAAGCTTTCTTT.

The sample holds one count of this clone. This chain joins TRBV18 and TRBJ2-7; TRBD1 aligns across 7 bases. Germline CDR1 reads KGHSH; CDR2 reads LQKENI. Unmatched junction bases numbered 6, after V lost 5 bases and J lost 11 bases. The CDR3 contains 11 residues. The CDR3 nucleotides read TGTGCCAGCTCAGGGGACAGTCCCAAGTACTTC. Translation gives CASSGDSPKYF.

This clone came up once. The chain links TRBV7-3 to TRBJ1-1; D call uncertain. The CDR3 has 15 residues. The ends were cut back, 0 bases at V and 11 bases at J, with 19 bases in the middle. Germline CDR1 is SGHTA and CDR2 is FQGTGA. The CDR3 DNA is TGTGCCAGCAGCTTAACGGGTTGGAGCCCGGATGAGGCTTTCTTT. Translated: CASSLTGWSPDEAFF.

The V call is TRBV10-1, the J call TRBJ2-3; D possibly corresponds to TRBD2 (5 bases). There are 14 residues in the CDR3. Trimming left V 2 bases short and J 4 bases short, with 10 bases between. CDR1 is WNHNN and CDR2 is SYGVQD in the germline V gene (reference sequence). This CDR3 is CASSEPSRPDTQYF. The CDR3 coding sequence is TGCGCCAGCAGTGAGCCTAGCAGGCCAGATACGCAGTATTTT.

This clone came up once. The chain links TRBV6-5 to TRBJ2-5; D not certain. This CDR3 is 15 amino acids long. Germline CDR1 and CDR2: MNHEY and SVGAGI. The V and J ends lost 8 bases and 0 bases respectively, with 16 bases between them. This CDR3 reads CASESTTRYQETQYF. The CDR3 DNA sequence: TGTGCCAGCGAATCAACCACCCGGTACCAAGAGACCCAGTACTTC.

This clone occurred a few times. This chain uses TRBV21-1 with TRBJ1-1; the table calls TRBD1, which could not be checked here. TRBV21-1 is a pseudogene segment. This CDR3 has 11 amino acids. In DNA, the CDR3 is TGTGCCAGCAGTCAGGACACTGAAGCTTTCTTT. It encodes CASSQDTEAFF.

V gene TRBV29-1 combines with J gene TRBJ2-3, with 9 positions matching TRBD2. V shed 4 bases and J 1 base; nucleotides not matched to a gene: 6. CDR3 size: 15 residues. Germline loops: CDR1 SQVTM, CDR2 ANQGSEA. The CDR3 spells CSVGYGGGGTDTQYF. DNA for the CDR3: TGCAGCGTTGGGTATGGCGGGGGGGGCACAGATACGCAGTATTTT.

The V gene is TRBV7-2, the J gene TRBJ2-3, with TRBD1 as a possible D gene (5 bases). The CDR3 contains 15 residues. The V and J ends lost 5 bases and 0 bases respectively, with 12 bases between them. CDR1 and CDR2 (germline): SGHTA, FQGNSA. This CDR3 reads CASSLRQTSTDTQYF. CDR3 sequence (DNA): TGTGCCAGCAGCCTCCGACAGACTAGCACAGATACGCAGTATTTT.

The chain joins TRBV28 to TRBJ1-2; 8 nucleotides match TRBD1. The CDR3 totals 14 residues. The V segment lost 2 bases and the J segment 3 bases; nucleotides outside the gene matches: 2. Germline V gene lookup returns CDR1 MDHEN and CDR2 SYDVKM. Here the CDR3 DNA reads TGTGCCAGCAGTTTACAACAGGGGGACTATGGCTACACCTTC. It is translated as CASSLQQGDYGYTF.

V usage is TRBV5-1 and J usage is TRBJ1-5, with a tentative D call TRBD1 (6 bases). V dropped 1 base and J dropped 4 bases, with 9 bases sitting between them. From germline, CDR1 is SGHRS and CDR2 YFSETQ. This CDR3 spans 14 amino acids. The CDR3 loop reads CASSLYGTNQPQHF. DNA for the CDR3: TGCGCCAGCAGCTTGTATGGGACAAATCAGCCCCAGCATTTT.

The rearrangement uses TRBV18 and TRBJ2-5; perhaps TRBD1 as D (6 bases). The CDR3 has 14 amino acids. Per the germline V gene, CDR1 is KGHSH and CDR2 is LQKENI. Trimming removed 2 bases at V and 3 bases at J, with 10 bases between. CDR3: CASSPFAGEETQYF. The CDR3 nucleotides are TGTGCCAGCTCACCATTCGCAGGGGAAGAGACCCAGTACTTC.

The chain carries TRBV5-1 and TRBJ2-1; TRBD2 matches at 11 bases. V lost 4 bases, J lost 9 bases, and 9 bases stayed unmatched. Germline loops: CDR1 SGHRS, CDR2 YFSETQ. The CDR3 consists of 15 residues. Here the CDR3 DNA reads TGCGCCAGCAGCGGGGTAGCGGGGGGGCATAGTGAGCAGTTCTTC. Encoded protein: CASSGVAGGHSEQFF. The full variable domain, completed using reference TRBV5-1 and TRBJ2-1, is KAGVTQTPRYLIKTRGQQVTLSCSPISGHRSVSWYQQTPGQGLQFLFEYFSETQRNKGNFPGRFSGRQFSNSRSEMNVSTLELGDSALYLCASSGVAGGHSEQFFGPGTRLTVL.

The gene calls are TRBV28 and TRBJ1-4; D is unclear. Germline V gene data show CDR1 as MDHEN and CDR2 as SYDVKM. The CDR3 runs 14 residues. V lost 2 bases and J 8 bases, leaving 12 bases between the germline ends. This CDR3 reads CASSLKREGEKLFF. CDR3 nucleotide sequence: TGTGCCAGCAGTTTAAAACGCGAGGGAGAAAAACTGTTTTTT. Looking up the rest from reference TRBV28 and TRBJ1-4 gives the full variable domain: DVKVTQSSRYLVKRTGEKVFLECVQDMDHENMFWYRQDPGLGLRLIYFSYDVKMKEKGDIPEGYSVSREKKERFSLILESASTNQTSMYLCASSLKREGEKLFFGSGTQLSVL.

This sequence joins TRBV28 and TRBJ2-2; D is perhaps TRBD1 (7 bases). CDR1 is MDHEN and CDR2 is SYDVKM in the germline V gene. This CDR3 region has 16 residues. The V gene lost 8 bases and the J gene lost 1 base, with 17 bases spanning the gap. The CDR3 here is CASRRRAGGNTGELFF. CDR3 nucleotides: TGTGCCAGCCGTAGGAGGGCAGGGGGGAACACCGGGGAGCTGTTTTTT.

The chain links TRBV18 to TRBJ2-2; D perhaps matches TRBD2 (6 bases). Germline-derived CDR1 and CDR2 are KGHSH and LQKENI. The CDR3 spans 16 residues. The V gene lost 3 bases and the J gene lost 5 bases, with 16 bases spanning the gap. The CDR3 DNA sequence: TGTGCCAGCTCACCTCCGTCGCGGGGCGGAACCGGGGAGCTGTTTTTT. Translation: CASSPPSRGGTGELFF.

The chain has TRBV4-1 and TRBJ2-7; D uncertain. V was shortened by 2 bases and J by 3 bases, with 8 bases between the two germline ends. CDR3 size: 13 residues. Germline-derived CDR1 and CDR2 are MGHRA and YSYEKL. CDR3 residues: CASSQLHLYEQYF. The CDR3 DNA reads TGCGCCAGCAGCCAATTACACCTCTACGAGCAGTACTTC.